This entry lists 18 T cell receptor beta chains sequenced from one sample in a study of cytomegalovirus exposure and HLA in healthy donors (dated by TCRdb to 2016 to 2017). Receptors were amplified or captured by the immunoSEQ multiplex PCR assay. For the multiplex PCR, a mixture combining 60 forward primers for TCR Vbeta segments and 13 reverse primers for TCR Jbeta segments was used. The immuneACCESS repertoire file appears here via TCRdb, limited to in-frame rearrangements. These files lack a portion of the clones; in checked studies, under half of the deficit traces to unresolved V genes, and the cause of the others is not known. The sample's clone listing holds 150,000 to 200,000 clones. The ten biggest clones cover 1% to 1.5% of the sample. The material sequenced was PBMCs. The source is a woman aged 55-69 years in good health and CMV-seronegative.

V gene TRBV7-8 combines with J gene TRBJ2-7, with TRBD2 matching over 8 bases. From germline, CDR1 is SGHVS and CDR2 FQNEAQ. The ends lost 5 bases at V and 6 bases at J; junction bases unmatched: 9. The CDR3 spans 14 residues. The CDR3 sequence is CASSPGLSGSEQYF. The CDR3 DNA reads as TGTGCCAGCAGCCCCGGCCTGAGCGGGAGCGAGCAGTACTTC.

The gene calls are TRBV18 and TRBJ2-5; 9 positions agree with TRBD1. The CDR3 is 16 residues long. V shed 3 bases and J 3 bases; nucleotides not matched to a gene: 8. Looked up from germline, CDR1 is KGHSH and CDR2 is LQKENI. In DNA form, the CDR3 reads TGTGCCAGCTCACCGGCCGGGACAGGGCCCGAAGAGACCCAGTACTTC. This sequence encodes CASSPAGTGPEETQYF.

The CDR3 bases are TGTGCCAGTGGGGTGACAGCGGGAAACAATGAGCAGTTCTTC. This encodes CASGVTAGNNEQFF. The rearrangement joins TRBV7-8 to TRBJ2-1; 7 bases fit TRBD2. The CDR3 extends over 14 amino acids. The V and J ends lost 9 bases and 5 bases, in that order; junction bases with no gene match: 10. From germline, CDR1 is SGHVS and CDR2 FQNEAQ.

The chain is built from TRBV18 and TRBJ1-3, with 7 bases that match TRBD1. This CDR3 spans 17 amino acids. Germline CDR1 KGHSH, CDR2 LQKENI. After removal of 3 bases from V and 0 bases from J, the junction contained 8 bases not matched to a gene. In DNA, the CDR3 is TGTGCCAGCTCACCCTTAGGACAGGTCGTCTCTGGAAACACCATATATTTT. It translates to CASSPLGQVVSGNTIYF.

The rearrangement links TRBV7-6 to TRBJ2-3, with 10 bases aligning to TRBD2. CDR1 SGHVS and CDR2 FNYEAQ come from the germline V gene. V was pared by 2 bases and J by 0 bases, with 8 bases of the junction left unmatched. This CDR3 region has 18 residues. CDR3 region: CASSLIGSAGGSTDTQYF. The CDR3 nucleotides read TGTGCCAGCAGCTTAATAGGGTCAGCGGGGGGGAGCACAGATACGCAGTATTTT.

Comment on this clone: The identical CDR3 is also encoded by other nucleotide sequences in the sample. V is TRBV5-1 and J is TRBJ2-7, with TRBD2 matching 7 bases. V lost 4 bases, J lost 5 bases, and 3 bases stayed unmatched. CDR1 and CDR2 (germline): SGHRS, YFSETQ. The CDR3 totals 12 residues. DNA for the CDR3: TGCGCCAGCAGCCTACGGGGGGACGAGCAGTACTTC. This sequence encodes CASSLRGDEQYF.

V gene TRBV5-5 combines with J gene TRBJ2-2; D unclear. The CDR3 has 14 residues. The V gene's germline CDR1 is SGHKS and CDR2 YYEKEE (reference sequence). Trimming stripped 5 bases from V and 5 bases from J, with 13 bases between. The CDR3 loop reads CASRRSRGTGELFF. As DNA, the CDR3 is TGTGCCAGCAGGCGGTCCAGAGGAACCGGGGAGCTGTTTTTT.

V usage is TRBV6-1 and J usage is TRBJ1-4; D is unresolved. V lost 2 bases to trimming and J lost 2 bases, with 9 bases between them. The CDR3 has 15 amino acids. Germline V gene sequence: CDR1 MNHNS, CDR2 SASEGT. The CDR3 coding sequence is TGTGCCAGCAGTGAAAGACTGGAGACTAATGAAAAACTGTTTTTT. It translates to CASSERLETNEKLFF.

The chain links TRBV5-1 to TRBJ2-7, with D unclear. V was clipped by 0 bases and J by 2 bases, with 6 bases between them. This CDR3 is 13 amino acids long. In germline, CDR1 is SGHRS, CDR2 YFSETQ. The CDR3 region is CASSLELAYEQYF. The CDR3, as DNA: TGCGCCAGCAGCTTGGAACTCGCCTACGAGCAGTACTTC.

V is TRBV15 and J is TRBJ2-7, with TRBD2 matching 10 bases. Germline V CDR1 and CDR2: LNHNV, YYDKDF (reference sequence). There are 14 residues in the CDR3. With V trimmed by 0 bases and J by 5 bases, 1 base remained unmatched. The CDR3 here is CATSREAGGHEQYF. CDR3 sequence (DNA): TGTGCCACCAGCAGAGAAGCGGGAGGGCACGAGCAGTACTTC.

The CDR3 DNA reads TGTGCCAGCAGCTATGATAAAGCGGGAGGGCGGGAGCAGTACTTC. Translating it yields CASSYDKAGGREQYF. The chain is built from TRBV6-5 and TRBJ2-7; 10 nucleotides align to TRBD2. This CDR3 is built from 15 residues. Losses at the gene ends were 6 bases for V and 7 bases for J; bases not matched to a gene: 12. Germline assignment: CDR1 MNHEY and CDR2 SVGAGI.

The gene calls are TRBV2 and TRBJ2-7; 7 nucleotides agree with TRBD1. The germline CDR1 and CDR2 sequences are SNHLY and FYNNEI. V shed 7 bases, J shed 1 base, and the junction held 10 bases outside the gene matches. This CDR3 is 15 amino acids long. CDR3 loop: CASKQRTGYSYEQYF. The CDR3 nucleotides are TGTGCCAGCAAGCAAAGGACAGGTTATTCCTACGAGCAGTACTTC. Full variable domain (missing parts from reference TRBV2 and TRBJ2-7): EPEVTQTPSHQVTQMGQEVILRCVPISNHLYFYWYRQILGQKVEFLVSFYNNEISEKSEIFDDQFSVERPDGSNFTLKIRSTKLEDSAMYFCASKQRTGYSYEQYFGPGTRLTVT.

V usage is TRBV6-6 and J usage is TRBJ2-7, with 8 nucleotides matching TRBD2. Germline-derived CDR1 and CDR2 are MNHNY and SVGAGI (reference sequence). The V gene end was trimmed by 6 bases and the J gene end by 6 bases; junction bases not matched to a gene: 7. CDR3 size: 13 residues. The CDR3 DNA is TGTGCCAGCAGCGGTAGCGGGGCCCTCGAGCAGTACTTC. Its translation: CASSGSGALEQYF.

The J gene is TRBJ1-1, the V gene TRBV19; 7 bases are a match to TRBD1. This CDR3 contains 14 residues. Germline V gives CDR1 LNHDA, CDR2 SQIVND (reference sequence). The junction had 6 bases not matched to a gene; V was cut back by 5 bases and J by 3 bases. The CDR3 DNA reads TGTGCCAGTAGTTTCGGGACAGCAGACACTGAAGCTTTCTTT. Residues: CASSFGTADTEAFF.

CDR3 sequence (DNA): TGTGCCAGCAGTTTATCCGGGACAGGGACCACTGAAGCTTTCTTT. It yields the protein CASSLSGTGTTEAFF. The chain carries TRBV6-6 and TRBJ1-1; 9 bases fit TRBD1. Germline CDR1 is MNHNY and CDR2 is SVGAGI (reference sequence). The CDR3 contains 15 residues. The V gene end was trimmed by 4 bases and the J gene end by 4 bases; junction bases not matched to a gene: 7.

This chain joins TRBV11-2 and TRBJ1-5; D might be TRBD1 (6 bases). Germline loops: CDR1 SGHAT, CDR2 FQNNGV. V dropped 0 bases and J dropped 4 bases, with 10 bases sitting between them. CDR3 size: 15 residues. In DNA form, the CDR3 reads TGTGCCAGCAGCTTAGATGGGGGCCCGAATCAGCCCCAGCATTTT. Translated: CASSLDGGPNQPQHF.

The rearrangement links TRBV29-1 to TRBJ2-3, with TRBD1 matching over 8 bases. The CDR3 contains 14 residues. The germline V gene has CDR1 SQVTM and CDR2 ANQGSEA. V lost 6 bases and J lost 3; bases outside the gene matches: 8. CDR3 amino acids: CSVQGQAGTDTQYF. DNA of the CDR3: TGCAGCGTACAGGGACAGGCCGGGACAGATACGCAGTATTTT.

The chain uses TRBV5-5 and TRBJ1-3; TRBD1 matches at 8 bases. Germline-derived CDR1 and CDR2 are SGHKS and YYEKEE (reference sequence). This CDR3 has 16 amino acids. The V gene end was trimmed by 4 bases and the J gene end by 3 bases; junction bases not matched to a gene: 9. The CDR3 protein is CASSPDRAAGGNTIYF. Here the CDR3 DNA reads TGTGCCAGCAGCCCGGACAGGGCCGCGGGTGGAAACACCATATATTTT.